Detailed here is one TCR beta chain. Antigen unknown. The TCR beta cDNA libraries contained unique molecular identifiers. A single record per CDR3 protein comes from TCRdb applying MiXCR to the PCR reads. This table holds a few hundred thousand distinct CDR3 sequences, about a third found once. The V segment lost 7 bases and the J segment 10 bases; nucleotides outside the gene matches: 8. This CDR3 region has 12 residues. Germline V lookup: CDR1 SGHDT, CDR2 YYEEEE. These data originate in a study of post-analysis software for immune sequencing data. Study-level points and caveats: Several TRBV segments were more frequent in patients than controls; TRBV5-6, TRBV5-1 and TRBV20-1 belonged to this group.

The specimen sequenced was blood. The rearrangement links TRBV5-6 to TRBJ2-1; the match to TRBD1 covers 7 bases. This clonotype was sampled from a girl aged 5 to 17 with multiple sclerosis. The CDR3 sequence is CASRDSIKEQFF. In DNA form, the CDR3 reads TGTGCCAGCCGGGACAGCATAAAGGAGCAGTTCTTC. The full variable domain, with the rest looked up from reference TRBV5-6 and TRBJ2-1, is DAGVTQSPTHLIKTRGQQVTLRCSPKSGHDTVSWYQQALGQGPQFIFQYYEEEERQRGNFPDRFSGHQFPNYSSELNVNALLLGDSALYLCASRDSIKEQFFGPGTRLTVL.